The 26 T cell receptor beta chains listed next were all sequenced from one sample in a study of T cells in localized non-small cell lung cancer. Data came from immunoSEQ multiplex PCR; TCRdb stores just in-frame clones and leaves some out. This sample yields some 32,000 clones, of which approximately 94% are seen a single time; roughly 0.73% belongs to the top ten. The sample in question was peripheral blood, obtained before any cancer treatment. These TCRs come from a woman aged 35 to 75 with stage I lung adenocarcinoma.

The chain combines TRBV19 with TRBJ1-3, with D possibly matching TRBD1 (5 bases). Germline V gene sequence: CDR1 LNHDA, CDR2 SQIVND (reference sequence). Trimming removed 3 bases at V and 0 bases at J, with 9 bases between. The CDR3 length is 15 residues. The CDR3 protein is CASSMGPSSGNTIYF. CDR3 sequence (DNA): TGTGCCAGTAGTATGGGGCCGAGCTCTGGAAACACCATATATTTT.

The CDR3 spells CASSLFTTNEKLFF. The CDR3 coding sequence is TGTGCCAGCAGCTTGTTCACAACTAATGAAAAACTGTTTTTT. The V and J genes are TRBV5-6 and TRBJ1-4; no reliable D call. This CDR3 contains 14 residues. The germline V gene encodes CDR1 SGHDT and CDR2 YYEEEE. V was trimmed by 1 base and J by 0 bases, leaving 4 bases between them.

The rearrangement uses TRBV7-9 and TRBJ2-1, with a possible D match to TRBD1 (5 bases). V lost 1 base to trimming and J lost 1 base, with 11 bases between them. CDR3 length equals 16 residues. In germline, CDR1 is SEHNR, CDR2 FQNEAQ (reference sequence). The CDR3 protein is CASSLERGLSYNEQFF. DNA for the CDR3: TGTGCCAGCAGCTTAGAAAGGGGCCTATCCTACAATGAGCAGTTCTTC.

V and J are TRBV5-6 and TRBJ1-1; D call uncertain. The CDR3 consists of 17 residues. The V gene's germline CDR1 is SGHDT and CDR2 YYEEEE. V lost 0 bases to trimming and J lost 0 bases, with 15 bases between them. CDR3 region: CASSLGWGGKMNTEAFF. Here the CDR3 DNA reads TGTGCCAGCAGCTTGGGGTGGGGAGGGAAAATGAACACTGAAGCTTTCTTT.

The chain uses TRBV2 and TRBJ2-2, with D unresolved. This CDR3 region has 16 residues. V was pared by 7 bases and J by 3 bases, with 18 bases between. Germline loops: CDR1 SNHLY, CDR2 FYNNEI. CDR3 region: CASTPRPGRYTGELFF. In DNA, the CDR3 is TGTGCCAGCACCCCTCGTCCAGGACGGTACACCGGGGAGCTGTTTTTT.

This clone has only one observation. This chain joins TRBV5-6 and TRBJ1-3, with TRBD1 as a possible D gene (6 bases). The length of the CDR3 is 16 residues. Trimming took 3 bases from V and 0 from J, leaving 13 bases between them. Germline CDR1 reads SGHDT; CDR2 reads YYEEEE. The CDR3 loop reads CASSYFDRISGNTIYF. In nucleotides, the CDR3 is TGTGCCAGCAGCTACTTTGACAGGATCTCTGGAAACACCATATATTTT.

The chain is built from TRBV5-8 and TRBJ2-3; 7 positions agree with TRBD1. Per the germline V gene, CDR1 is SGHTS and CDR2 is YDEGEE. The CDR3 has 16 amino acids. Trimming at V came to 4 bases and at J to 6 bases, leaving 14 bases not matched to a gene. The CDR3 sequence is CASSNGQASGGDTQYF. The CDR3 DNA follows: TGTGCCAGCAGCAACGGACAGGCCTCAGGTGGGGATACGCAGTATTTT.

V gene TRBV10-3 combines with J gene TRBJ1-1, with D possibly being TRBD1 (6 bases). CDR1 ENHRY and CDR2 SYGVKD come from the germline V gene. The CDR3 has 14 amino acids. Trimming took 6 bases from V and 11 from J, leaving 22 bases between them. The CDR3 loop reads CAISPRGTDGRAFF. The DNA of the CDR3 is TGTGCCATCAGCCCAAGGGGGACGGATGGGAGGGCTTTCTTT.

This clone was found a few times. The rearrangement uses TRBV7-2 and TRBJ1-5; maybe TRBD1 (5 bases). V was trimmed by 2 bases and J by 4 bases, leaving 12 bases between them. Germline values: CDR1 SGHTA, CDR2 FQGNSA. The CDR3 loop spans 15 amino acids. The CDR3 protein is CASSLRGGSNQPQHF. The CDR3 DNA is TGTGCCAGCAGCTTACGCGGGGGAAGTAATCAGCCCCAGCATTTT.

The chain employs TRBV19 and TRBJ1-2; weak D call: TRBD1 (5 bases). The germline V gene has CDR1 LNHDA and CDR2 SQIVND (reference sequence). The V end lost 6 bases, the J end lost 4 bases, and 12 bases lay between the germline ends. This CDR3 has 13 residues. The CDR3, as DNA: TGTGCCAGTAGCCCACAGGTTCTCTATGGCTACACCTTC. It codes for CASSPQVLYGYTF.

The chain combines TRBV6-1 with TRBJ2-7, with 8 nucleotides matching TRBD2. The CDR3 has 15 residues. CDR1 is MNHNS and CDR2 is SASEGT in the germline V gene. The V gene end was trimmed by 5 bases and the J gene end by 2 bases; junction bases not matched to a gene: 8. DNA for the CDR3: TGTGCCAGCAGTCGCCAGCTAGCGGGTACCTACGAGCAGTACTTC. It translates to CASSRQLAGTYEQYF.

The chain has TRBV5-5 and TRBJ2-7, with 8 bases identical to TRBD2. The length of the CDR3 is 16 residues. The V gene's germline CDR1 is SGHKS and CDR2 YYEKEE (reference sequence). Germline trimming cut 3 bases from V and 5 bases from J; bases unmatched to any gene: 13. CDR3 DNA: TGTGCCAGCAGCTCCCCGCGGAGCGGGAGTCCCCACGAGCAGTACTTC. Its protein product is CASSSPRSGSPHEQYF.

This clone was observed a handful of times. This chain connects TRBV6-5 to TRBJ1-6, with D perhaps TRBD1 (5 bases). CDR1 MNHEY and CDR2 SVGAGI come from the germline V gene. With 6 bases removed from V and 8 bases from J, the gap between germline ends came to 17 bases. CDR3 length: 15 residues. CDR3 nucleotides: TGTGCCAGCAGGCCTCTATACCAGGGAGATTCACCCCTCCACTTT. Translating gives CASRPLYQGDSPLHF.

The rearrangement uses TRBV10-3 and TRBJ2-5; D uncertain. Deletions cut 0 bases from V and 1 base from J, with 0 bases between. Germline V CDR1 and CDR2: ENHRY, SYGVKD. This CDR3 has 12 amino acids. CDR3 sequence reads: CAISESQETQYF. The CDR3 bases are TGTGCCATCAGTGAGTCCCAAGAGACCCAGTACTTC.

The chain employs TRBV28 and TRBJ2-5, with 13 nucleotides matching TRBD2. From germline, CDR1 is MDHEN and CDR2 SYDVKM. The CDR3 covers 16 residues. V lost 6 bases and J lost 3; bases outside the gene matches: 7. The CDR3 here is CASSRGLAGIEETQYF. The CDR3 DNA sequence: TGTGCCAGCAGCCGGGGACTAGCGGGGATAGAAGAGACCCAGTACTTC.

The J gene is TRBJ1-5, the V gene TRBV15; no clear D gene. Germline-derived CDR1 and CDR2 are LNHNV and YYDKDF (reference sequence). This CDR3 has 14 amino acids. V lost 3 bases and J lost 2, with 8 bases in between. The CDR3 here is CATSRDRGNQPQHF. For the CDR3, the DNA is TGTGCCACCAGCAGGGACCGGGGCAATCAGCCCCAGCATTTT.

The chain recombines TRBV5-1 with TRBJ2-5; D gene unclear. V was clipped by 1 base and J by 0 bases, with 10 bases between them. CDR3 length: 15 residues. Germline assignment: CDR1 SGHRS and CDR2 YFSETQ. CDR3 region: CASSLSAANQETQYF. Here the CDR3 DNA reads TGCGCCAGCAGCTTGTCGGCGGCCAACCAAGAGACCCAGTACTTC.

This clone was recorded once. The chain recombines TRBV21-1 with TRBJ1-1. TRBV21-1 is described as a pseudogene. The CDR3 has 9 amino acids. CDR3 nucleotides: TGTGCCAGCAGCCTTGAAGCTTTCTTT. Translated: CASSLEAFF.

The V and J genes are TRBV15 and TRBJ2-5, with TRBD2 identical over 12 bases. V shed 0 bases, J shed 5 bases, and the junction held 13 bases outside the gene matches. The CDR3 contains 19 residues. Germline V gene data show CDR1 as LNHNV and CDR2 as YYDKDF (reference sequence). This chain's CDR3 is CATSRDRASGRAFGETQYF. The CDR3 DNA is TGTGCCACCAGCAGAGATAGGGCTAGCGGGAGGGCCTTTGGGGAGACCCAGTACTTC.

CDR3 bases: TGTGCCAGCAGCTGGCTAGGGAAGGAGACCCAGTACTTC. Translating gives CASSWLGKETQYF. The rearrangement joins TRBV5-8 to TRBJ2-5; D not certain. CDR1 is SGHTS, CDR2 YDEGEE, per germline. This CDR3 comprises 13 residues. Deletions cut 3 bases from V and 5 bases from J, with 11 bases between. Complete variable domain (other parts from reference TRBV5-8 and TRBJ2-5): EAGVTQSPTHLIKTRGQQATLRCSPISGHTSVYWYQQALGLGLQFLLWYDEGEERNRGNFPPRFSGRQFPNYSSELNVNALELEDSALYLCASSWLGKETQYFGPGTRLLVL.

The rearrangement joins TRBV7-2 to TRBJ2-7, with 8 bases that match TRBD1. Trimming at V came to 2 bases and at J to 3 bases, leaving 9 bases not matched to a gene. Germline values: CDR1 SGHTA, CDR2 FQGNSA. The CDR3 length is 16 residues. The CDR3 bases are TGTGCCAGCAGCTTATACGCCTCCGGGACAGGCTACGAGCAGTACTTC. Its protein product is CASSLYASGTGYEQYF. Full variable domain (outside the CDR3, taken from reference TRBV7-2 and TRBJ2-7): GAGVSQSPSNKVTEKGKDVELRCDPISGHTALYWYRQSLGQGLEFLIYFQGNSAPDKSGLPSDRFSAERTGGSVSTLTIQRTQQEDSAVYLCASSLYASGTGYEQYFGPGTRLTVT.

The rearrangement joins TRBV28 to TRBJ1-6; D is uncertain. The V gene's germline CDR1 is MDHEN and CDR2 SYDVKM. Trimming left V 3 bases short and J 10 bases short, with 19 bases between. The length of the CDR3 is 16 residues. The CDR3 protein is CASSLRRAGSRSPLHF. The CDR3 bases are TGTGCCAGCAGTTTGCGACGGGCGGGGTCGCGATCACCCCTCCACTTT. The full variable domain, in which reference TRBV28 and TRBJ1-6 provide the parts outside the CDR3, is DVKVTQSSRYLVKRTGEKVFLECVQDMDHENMFWYRQDPGLGLRLIYFSYDVKMKEKGDIPEGYSVSREKKERFSLILESASTNQTSMYLCASSLRRAGSRSPLHFGNGTRLTVT.

The CDR3 sequence: CASNPPGDNIHSNQPQHF. Written as DNA, the CDR3 is TGTGCCAGCAACCCCCCAGGAGACAACATTCATAGCAATCAGCCCCAGCATTTT. J is TRBJ1-5 and V is TRBV28; D is unclear. The CDR3 length is 18 residues. Per the germline V gene, CDR1 is MDHEN and CDR2 is SYDVKM. Deletions cut 7 bases from V and 0 bases from J, with 22 bases between.

This chain uses TRBV4-2 with TRBJ1-4; D may be TRBD1 (6 bases). With 2 bases removed from V and 3 bases from J, the gap between germline ends came to 13 bases. This CDR3 is built from 16 residues. Per germline, CDR1 LGHNA and CDR2 YNFKEQ. The CDR3 loop reads CASSQSHRGPNEKLFF. CDR3 bases: TGTGCCAGCAGCCAATCGCATCGGGGGCCTAATGAAAAACTGTTTTTT.

V and J are TRBV28 and TRBJ1-4; D possibly corresponds to TRBD1 (5 bases). This CDR3 spans 15 amino acids. Germline V lookup: CDR1 MDHEN, CDR2 SYDVKM. V gave up 5 bases and J gave up 6 bases, with 16 bases separating them. Written as DNA, the CDR3 is TGTGCCAGCAGTGACTACAGGAGATTAGATGAAAAACTGTTTTTT. The encoded protein is CASSDYRRLDEKLFF.

This rearrangement joins TRBV15 to TRBJ2-7, with 10 bases aligning to TRBD2. Germline-derived CDR1 and CDR2 are LNHNV and YYDKDF (reference sequence). With V trimmed by 2 bases and J by 2 bases, 9 bases remained unmatched. The CDR3 has 17 amino acids. The CDR3 nucleotides read TGTGCCACCAGCAGACTTCCCCGGACTAGCGGTGCCTACGAGCAGTACTTC. Translating gives CATSRLPRTSGAYEQYF.